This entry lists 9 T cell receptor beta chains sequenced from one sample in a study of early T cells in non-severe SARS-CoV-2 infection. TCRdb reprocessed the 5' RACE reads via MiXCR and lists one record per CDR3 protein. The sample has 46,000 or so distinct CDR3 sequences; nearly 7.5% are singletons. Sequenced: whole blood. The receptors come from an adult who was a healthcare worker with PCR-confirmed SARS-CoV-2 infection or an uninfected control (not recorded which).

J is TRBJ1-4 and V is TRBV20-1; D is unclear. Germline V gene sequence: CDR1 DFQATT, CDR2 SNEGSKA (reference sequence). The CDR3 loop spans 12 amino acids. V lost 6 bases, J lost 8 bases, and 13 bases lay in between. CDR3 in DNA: TGCAGTGCCAGCCCGCTGGGGGAAAAACTGTTTTTT. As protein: CSASPLGEKLFF.

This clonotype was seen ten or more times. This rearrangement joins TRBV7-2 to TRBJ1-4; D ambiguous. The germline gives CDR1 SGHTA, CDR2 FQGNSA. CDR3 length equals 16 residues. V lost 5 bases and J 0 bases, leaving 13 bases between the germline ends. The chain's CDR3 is CASSPTYTATNEKLFF. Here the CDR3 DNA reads TGTGCCAGCAGCCCTACTTATACAGCAACTAATGAAAAACTGTTTTTT. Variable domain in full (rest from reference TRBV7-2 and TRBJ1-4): GAGVSQSPSNKVTEKGKDVELRCDPISGHTALYWYRQSLGQGLEFLIYFQGNSAPDKSGLPSDRFSAERTGGSVSTLTIQRTQQEDSAVYLCASSPTYTATNEKLFFGSGTQLSVL.

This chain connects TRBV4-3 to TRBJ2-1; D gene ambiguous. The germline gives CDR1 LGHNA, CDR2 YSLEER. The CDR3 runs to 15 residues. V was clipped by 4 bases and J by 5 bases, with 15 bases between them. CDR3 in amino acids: CASSLKIGPHNEQFF. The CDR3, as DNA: TGCGCCAGCAGCCTAAAGATCGGCCCCCACAATGAGCAGTTCTTC.

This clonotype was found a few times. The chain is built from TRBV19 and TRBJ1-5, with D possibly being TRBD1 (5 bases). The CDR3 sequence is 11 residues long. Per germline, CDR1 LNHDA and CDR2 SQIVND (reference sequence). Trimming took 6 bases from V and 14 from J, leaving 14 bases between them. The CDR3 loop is CASRIGQLEHF. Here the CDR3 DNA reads TGTGCCAGTAGGATCGGACAACTCGAGCATTTT.

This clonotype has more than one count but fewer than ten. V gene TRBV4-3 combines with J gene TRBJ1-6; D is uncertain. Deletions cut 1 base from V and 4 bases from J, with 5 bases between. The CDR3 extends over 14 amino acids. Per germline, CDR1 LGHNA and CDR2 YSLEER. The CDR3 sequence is CASSQVLYNSPLHF. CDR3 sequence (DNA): TGCGCCAGCAGCCAAGTGCTTTATAATTCACCCCTCCACTTT.

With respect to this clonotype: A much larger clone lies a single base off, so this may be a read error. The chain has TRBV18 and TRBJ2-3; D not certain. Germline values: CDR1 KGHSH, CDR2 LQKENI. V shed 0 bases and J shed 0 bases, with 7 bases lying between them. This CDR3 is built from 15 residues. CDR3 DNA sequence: TGTGCCAGCTCACCACCGTCTAGAAGCACAGATACGCAGTATTTT. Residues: CASSPPSRSTDTQYF.

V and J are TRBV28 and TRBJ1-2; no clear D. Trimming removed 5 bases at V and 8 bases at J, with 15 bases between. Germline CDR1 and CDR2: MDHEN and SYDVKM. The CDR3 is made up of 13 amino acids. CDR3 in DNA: TGTGCCAGCAGTCGATTGACATTTGGAGGCTACACCTTC. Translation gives CASSRLTFGGYTF.

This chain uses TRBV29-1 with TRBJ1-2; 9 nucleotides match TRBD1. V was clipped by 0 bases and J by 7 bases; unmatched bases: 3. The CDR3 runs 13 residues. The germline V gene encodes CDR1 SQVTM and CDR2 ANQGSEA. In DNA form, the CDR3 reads TGCAGCGTTGAAGAACCGACAGGGGGTGGCTACACCTTC. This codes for CSVEEPTGGGYTF.

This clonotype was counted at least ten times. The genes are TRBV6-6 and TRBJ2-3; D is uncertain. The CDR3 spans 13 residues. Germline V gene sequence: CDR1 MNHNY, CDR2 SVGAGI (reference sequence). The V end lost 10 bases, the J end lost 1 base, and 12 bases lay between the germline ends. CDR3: CATGPSGTDTQYF. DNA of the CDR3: TGTGCCACCGGGCCGAGCGGCACAGATACGCAGTATTTT.